This record looks at one T cell receptor (beta chain) sequence and its context. What it binds is unknown. Via MiXCR, TCRdb re-called the PCR reads. Of 15,000 or so clones in the sample, over 20% were seen once. The germline V and J ends were trimmed by 1 base and 4 bases, with 16 bases remaining between them. Germline V CDR1 and CDR2: MGHRA, YSYEKL. The CDR3 is 16 residues long. Nobody among the patients had been given any treatment before thyroid surgery. The data originate from a study of metastatic and nonmetastatic thyroid tumors. About the study: Blood and tumor or nodule tissue repertoires from malignant and benign thyroid patients were compared. Regarding the study as a whole: Malignant tumors reportedly showed significantly higher TCR beta diversity than benign nodules in both blood and tumor.

The J gene is TRBJ1-1, the V gene TRBV4-1; weak D call: TRBD1 (6 bases). The sequence derives from a female donor with papillary thyroid cancer or a benign thyroid nodule (not recorded which). Some clones in this sample may be carry-over from other donors' samples. Sequencing was performed on tumor tissue. Written as DNA, the CDR3 is TGCGCCAGCAGCCAAGTTCAGGGGACAAGAGTCACTGAAGCTTTCTTT. Translation gives CASSQVQGTRVTEAFF.